This T cell receptor (beta chain) was captured in a study of CD8+ T cells in alopecia areata. Study context: By percentage of affected scalp area, the severity of treated patients was scored. Study results and caveats: Clonality exceeded that of normal scalp in lesional scalp, most notably in alopecia totalis/universalis. For patients receiving tofacitinib, scalp clonality and expanded CD8+ clones among the top 100 significantly decreased.

On this clone: The antigen remains undetermined.

cDNA serving as the sequencing template came from extracted, reverse transcribed RNA. TCRdb keeps only in-frame clones here, not all; method: immunoSEQ multiplex PCR. The sample carries 100,000 to 150,000 clones, around 60% recorded once. The sample's treatment: oral pan-JAK inhibitor, 5-10 mg twice daily. From alopecia areata patients, lesional scalp punch biopsies and peripheral blood were collected. This specimen consisted of CD4+ T cells sorted from blood, obtained at week 4, from a patient treated with tofacitinib. This sequence was found in a human donor with alopecia areata.

In DNA form, the CDR3 reads TGCAGCGTGAGGCCGGGCCCCGGGGACACTGAAGCTTTCTTT. Translated, it gives CSVRPGPGDTEAFF. This chain uses TRBV29-1 with TRBJ1-1; D uncertain. Germline-derived CDR1 and CDR2 are SQVTM and ANQGSEA. The CDR3 is made up of 14 amino acids. V was trimmed by 6 bases and J by 3 bases, leaving 17 bases between them.